A selection of T cell receptor beta chains follows, all from one sample in a study of blood T cell repertoires in COVID-19. TCRdb keeps only in-frame clones here, not all; method: immunoSEQ multiplex PCR. The table has about 140,000 clones, around 88% seen once. The sample comprised peripheral blood. The receptors come from a woman aged 60 to 75 with acute or convalescent COVID-19. Each CDR3 is given with its conserved first and last residue. The D gene is left open where the match is weak. Only some rows state a clone size, as once, few, many or a class for expanded clones.

D gene | J gene | V gene | clone size | CDR3 protein | CDR3 DNA
TRBD2 | TRBJ2-3 | TRBV24-1 | once | CATSGPPTSGGFYGTDTQYF | TGTGCCACCAGTGGGCCCCCGACTAGCGGGGGCTTTTATGGCACAGATACGCAGTATTTT
- | TRBJ1-2 | TRBV9 | once | CASSVAGRNYGYTF | TGTGCCAGCAGCGTAGCAGGCAGGAACTATGGCTACACCTTC
- | TRBJ1-4 | TRBV9 | - | CASSVGPGGGRDEKLFF | TGTGCCAGCAGCGTAGGCCCCGGCGGGGGGAGGGATGAAAAACTGTTTTTT
- | TRBJ1-2 | TRBV9 | - | CASSVEGHGYTF | TGTGCCAGCAGCGTAGAGGGGCATGGCTACACCTTC
- | TRBJ1-1 | TRBV3-1/TRBV3-2 | - | CASTQGHTEAFF | TGTGCCAGCACCCAGGGCCACACTGAAGCTTTCTTT
- | TRBJ1-2 | TRBV18 | - | CASSPPADSYGYTF | TGTGCCAGCTCACCACCGGCCGATTCCTATGGCTACACCTTC
- | TRBJ2-7 | TRBV6-5 | - | CASSSTGTGEQYF | TGTGCCAGCAGCTCAACAGGGACCGGGGAGCAGTACTTC
- | TRBJ2-2 | TRBV9 | - | CASSVAGATGELFF | TGTGCCAGCAGCGTAGCTGGGGCCACCGGGGAGCTGTTTTTT
TRBD1 | TRBJ2-2 | TRBV24-1 | - | CATERTGLGTGELFF | TGTGCCACCGAGAGGACAGGGCTAGGGACCGGGGAGCTGTTTTTT
- | TRBJ2-5 | TRBV25-1 | - | CASKPPSGSETQYF | TGTGCCAGCAAGCCACCGTCAGGGTCAGAGACCCAGTACTTC
- | TRBJ1-5 | TRBV12-3/TRBV12-4 | - | CASSSGYQPQHF | TGTGCCAGCAGTTCAGGTTATCAGCCCCAGCATTTT
- | TRBJ1-5 | TRBV7-2 | few | CASSLDGGENQPQHF | TGTGCCAGCAGCTTAGACGGTGGGGAGAATCAGCCCCAGCATTTT
- | TRBJ1-5 | TRBV4-1 | - | CASSTEPGVSNQPQHF | TGCGCCAGCAGCACCGAGCCAGGGGTGAGCAATCAGCCCCAGCATTTT
- | TRBJ1-5 | TRBV10-3 | - | CAISDRPGQPQHF | TGTGCCATCAGTGATCGTCCAGGTCAGCCCCAGCATTTT
TRBD2 | TRBJ2-7 | TRBV7-8 | - | CASSLGVRTSGSYEQYF | TGTGCCAGCAGCTTGGGGGTCCGGACTAGCGGCTCCTACGAGCAGTACTTC
TRBD1 | TRBJ1-1 | TRBV4-3 | - | CASSQVRGWTEAFF | TGCGCCAGCAGCCAAGTCAGGGGGTGGACTGAAGCTTTCTTT